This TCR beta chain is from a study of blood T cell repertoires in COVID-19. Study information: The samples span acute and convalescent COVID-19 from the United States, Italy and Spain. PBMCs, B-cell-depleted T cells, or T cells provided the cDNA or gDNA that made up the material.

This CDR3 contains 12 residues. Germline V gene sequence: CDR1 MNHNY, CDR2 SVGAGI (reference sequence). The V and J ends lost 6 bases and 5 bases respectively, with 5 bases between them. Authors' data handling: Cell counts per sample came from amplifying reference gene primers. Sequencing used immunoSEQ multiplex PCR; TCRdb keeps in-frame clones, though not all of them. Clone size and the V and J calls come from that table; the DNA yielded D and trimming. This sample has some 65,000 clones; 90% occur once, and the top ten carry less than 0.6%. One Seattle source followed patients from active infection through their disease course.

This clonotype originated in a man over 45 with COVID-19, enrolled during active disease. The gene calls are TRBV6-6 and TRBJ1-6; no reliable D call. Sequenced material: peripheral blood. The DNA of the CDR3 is TGTGCCAGCAGGGCCAATAATTCACCCCTCCACTTT. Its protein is CASRANNSPLHF.